The sequence of this TCR beta chain was determined in a study of cytomegalovirus exposure and HLA in healthy donors. PCR employed 60 Vbeta and 13 Jbeta primers. Assay used: immunoSEQ multiplex PCR; TCRdb lists only in-frame clones, some missing. The repertoire holds about 140,000 clones, with around 9% as singletons. This CDR3 has 15 residues. The ends lost 6 bases at V and 3 bases at J; junction bases unmatched: 6. Looked up from germline, CDR1 is KGHSH and CDR2 is LQKENI. The sample was PBMCs. This receptor was obtained from a woman between 35 and 50 years old in good health and CMV-seropositive. The chain combines TRBV18 with TRBJ2-2; 8 positions agree with TRBD2. CDR3 coding DNA: TGTGCCAGCTCTCAACCGCGGGGGGACACCGGGGAGCTGTTTTTT. Translating it yields CASSQPRGDTGELFF.